Shown below are 11 T cell receptor beta chains from a single sample sequenced in a study of OX40 agonist ivuxolimab in advanced cancers. Method: immunoSEQ multiplex PCR; TCRdb's copy keeps in-frame clones and lacks some. The sample has 77,000 or so clones; around 92% are singletons. Sequencing used CD4+ or CD8+ T cells sorted from blood, obtained in a trial of the OX40 agonist ivuxolimab. The receptors stem from an adult with an advanced solid tumor such as melanoma, head and neck, liver or kidney cancer.

The chain joins TRBV7-3 to TRBJ2-1, with 7 bases fitting TRBD2. Germline V gene lookup returns CDR1 SGHTA and CDR2 FQGTGA. The CDR3 sequence is 18 residues long. The J segment lost 0 bases and the V segment lost 2 bases, leaving 10 bases of the junction unmatched. The CDR3 here is CASSLVGPGGLSYNEQFF. CDR3 in DNA: TGTGCCAGCAGCTTAGTGGGGCCGGGAGGACTCTCCTACAATGAGCAGTTCTTC.

The chain couples TRBV14 to TRBJ2-7; either TRBD1 or TRBD2 may fit D (6 bases each). Between the trimmed V and J ends, which lost 1 base and 3 bases, there was a span of 16 bases. The V gene's germline CDR1 is SGHDN and CDR2 FVKESK. The CDR3 spans 16 residues. The CDR3 here is CASSQGGGLGRYEQYF. DNA of the CDR3: TGTGCCAGCAGCCAAGGTGGGGGGCTCGGGCGCTACGAGCAGTACTTC.

On this clone: Germline is not matched at one junction end, which may reflect a read error. The gene calls are TRBV7-7 and TRBJ2-3, with 8 bases aligning to TRBD1. The CDR3 consists of 13 residues. Germline assignment: CDR1 SSHAT and CDR2 FNYEAQ (reference sequence). In nucleotides, the CDR3 is TGTGCTAGCAGCCAGGACAGGGCAGATACGCAGTATTTT. The encoded protein is CASSQDRADTQYF.

This clone was observed once. The chain carries TRBV6-5 and TRBJ2-7, with D hard to call. CDR1 is MNHEY, CDR2 SVGAGI, per germline. Trimming took off 2 bases at V and 2 bases at J, with 7 bases between the two ends. The CDR3 runs 13 residues. The CDR3: CASSYKGPYEQYF. CDR3 coding DNA: TGTGCCAGCAGTTACAAAGGCCCCTACGAGCAGTACTTC.

In this sample, this clone turned up a few times. This rearrangement joins TRBV11-2 to TRBJ2-1, with D maybe TRBD2 (6 bases). CDR1 and CDR2 from the germline V gene are SGHAT and FQNNGV. Trimming pared 0 bases from V and 3 bases from J, leaving 9 bases between. The CDR3 is made up of 15 amino acids. CDR3 sequence reads: CASSLEGTYYNEQFF. CDR3 DNA sequence: TGTGCCAGCAGCTTAGAAGGGACTTACTACAATGAGCAGTTCTTC.

This clone appeared a few times. CDR3 region: CASRPLDRGYQPQHF. The CDR3 DNA is TGTGCCAGCAGACCATTGGACAGGGGGTATCAGCCCCAGCATTTT. The chain employs TRBV6-5 and TRBJ1-5; 10 bases agree with TRBD1. Trimming at V came to 6 bases and at J to 5 bases, leaving 7 bases not matched to a gene. Germline CDR1 is MNHEY and CDR2 is SVGAGI. CDR3 size: 15 residues.

The rearrangement links TRBV7-9 to TRBJ2-2, with TRBD2 matching 13 bases. CDR3 length: 16 residues. The ends lost 10 bases at V and 6 bases at J; junction bases unmatched: 11. Germline CDR1 reads SEHNR; CDR2 reads FQNEAQ (reference sequence). CDR3 sequence: CATRLAGGSGAGELFF. DNA for the CDR3: TGTGCCACCAGACTAGCGGGAGGCTCGGGGGCCGGGGAGCTGTTTTTT.

V gene TRBV20-1 combines with J gene TRBJ2-5; D unclear. The CDR3 consists of 11 residues. Germline V CDR1 and CDR2: DFQATT, SNEGSKA (reference sequence). V was pared by 1 base and J by 3 bases, with 3 bases between. Here the CDR3 reads CSARGKETQYF. DNA for the CDR3: TGCAGTGCTAGAGGGAAAGAGACCCAGTACTTC.

This chain's CDR3 is CASSRDRLSYEQYF. Here the CDR3 DNA reads TGTGCCAGCAGTAGGGACAGGCTATCCTACGAGCAGTACTTC. The rearrangement joins TRBV6-1 to TRBJ2-7, with 8 bases fitting TRBD1. This CDR3 comprises 14 residues. V was clipped by 5 bases and J by 1 base; unmatched bases: 4. The germline gives CDR1 MNHNS, CDR2 SASEGT.

This chain's CDR3 is CAISDSTLRGTEAFF. The CDR3 DNA reads as TGTGCCATCAGTGATTCGACATTGAGAGGGACTGAAGCTTTCTTT. The chain couples TRBV10-3 to TRBJ1-1; no clear D. The germline V gene encodes CDR1 ENHRY and CDR2 SYGVKD. Trimming left V 3 bases short and J 5 bases short, with 16 bases between. The length of the CDR3 is 15 residues.

The chain employs TRBV29-1 and TRBJ2-7, with unresolved D. The CDR3 runs 11 residues. The germline gives CDR1 SQVTM, CDR2 ANQGSEA. V lost 4 bases, J lost 2 bases, and 6 bases lay in between. Written as DNA, the CDR3 is TGCAGCGTTGTAAAAACCTACGAGCAGTACTTC. Its protein is CSVVKTYEQYF.